The 8 T cell receptor beta chains below were found in one sample sequenced in a study of T cells in Graves' hyperthyroidism and ophthalmopathy. The investigators amplified TCR beta CDR3 regions from RNA transcripts. During a first-round RT-PCR of the TCR CDR3, the HTBI primer set was used. TCRdb passed the multiplex PCR reads through MiXCR, listing each CDR3 protein once. The sample lists 95,000 to 100,000 distinct CDR3 sequences; about half were seen once. The sequenced sample was blood. The receptors were gathered from a woman aged 35 to 49 with Graves' hyperthyroidism.

This clonotype was recorded a few times. The V call is TRBV14, the J call TRBJ1-6; D uncertain. This CDR3 has 13 amino acids. The ends were cut back, 2 bases at V and 4 bases at J, with 3 bases in the middle. Per germline, CDR1 SGHDN and CDR2 FVKESK. Here the CDR3 reads CASSQKYNSPLHF. DNA for the CDR3: TGTGCCAGCAGCCAAAAGTATAATTCACCCCTCCACTTT.

V gene TRBV20-1 combines with J gene TRBJ2-5, with D tentatively TRBD1 (7 bases). Germline CDR1 DFQATT, CDR2 SNEGSKA (reference sequence). Trimming took 6 bases from V and 3 from J, leaving 17 bases between them. The CDR3 is made up of 14 amino acids. The CDR3 DNA sequence: TGCAGTGCCGAAGAGGGGGGACAGAAAGAGACCCAGTACTTC. Amino acids: CSAEEGGQKETQYF.

Details on this clonotype: This may be a read error, as it is one base from a much larger clone. The CDR3 coding sequence is TGTGCCTGGAGTGCACGGGTGAACACTGAAGCTTTCTTT. Its translation is CAWSARVNTEAFF. The chain recombines TRBV30 with TRBJ1-1; the D is unclear. This CDR3 contains 13 residues. V lost 1 base and J 0 bases, leaving 6 bases between the germline ends. Germline V gene lookup returns CDR1 GTSNPN and CDR2 SVGIG (reference sequence).

Concerning this clonotype: One end of the junction fails to match germline, which may point to a read error. The V call is TRBV20-1, the J call TRBJ2-5; tentatively, D is TRBD2 (6 bases). Germline V CDR1 and CDR2: DFQATT, SNEGSKA (reference sequence). The CDR3 extends over 14 amino acids. The CDR3 spells CGAYPAGRQETQYF. CDR3 DNA: TGCGGTGCCTACCCGGCGGGAAGGCAAGAGACCCAGTACTTC.

This CDR3 reads CASSLRPGINSPLHF. Here the CDR3 DNA reads TGTGCCAGCAGCTTACGGCCCGGCATTAATTCACCCCTCCACTTT. This rearrangement joins TRBV7-3 to TRBJ1-6; D not resolved. The V gene's germline CDR1 is SGHTA and CDR2 FQGTGA. This CDR3 spans 15 amino acids. V lost 2 bases, J lost 6 bases, and 11 bases lay in between. Complete variable domain (other parts from reference TRBV7-3 and TRBJ1-6): GAGVSQTPSNKVTEKGKYVELRCDPISGHTALYWYRQSLGQGPEFLIYFQGTGAADDSGLPNDRFFAVRPEGSVSTLKIQRTERGDSAVYLCASSLRPGINSPLHFGNGTRLTVT.

This clonotype was counted at least ten times. V gene TRBV6-5 combines with J gene TRBJ1-2; TRBD1 matches 8 bases. CDR3 size: 14 residues. Losses at the gene ends were 5 bases for V and 5 bases for J; bases not matched to a gene: 7. Looked up from germline, CDR1 is MNHEY and CDR2 is SVGAGI. The CDR3 is CASSPGTGRYGYTF. The DNA of the CDR3 is TGTGCCAGCAGTCCCGGGACAGGACGTTATGGCTACACCTTC.

This clonotype was recorded at least ten times. J is TRBJ2-7 and V is TRBV7-9; 9 bases map to TRBD2. CDR1 is SEHNR and CDR2 is FQNEAQ in the germline V gene (reference sequence). V was clipped by 4 bases and J by 6 bases; unmatched bases: 7. The CDR3 is 14 amino acids. The CDR3 sequence: CASSWTSEGGEQYF. CDR3 nucleotide sequence: TGTGCCAGCAGCTGGACTAGCGAAGGAGGCGAGCAGTACTTC.

CDR3: CASNPLGLAGAKKTQYF. Here the CDR3 DNA reads TGTGCCAGCAACCCCCTCGGACTAGCGGGAGCCAAGAAGACCCAGTACTTC. This chain links TRBV6-2 or TRBV6-3 with TRBJ2-5; 13 nucleotides line up with TRBD2. This CDR3 spans 17 amino acids. Germline trimming cut 7 bases from V and 6 bases from J; bases unmatched to any gene: 14. The germline gives CDR1 MNHEY, CDR2 SVGEGT.